Below are 32 T cell receptor beta chains sequenced from a single sample in a study of blood T cells in healthy people across ages. Then a second PCR, running about 6 to 12 cycles, was carried out with a sample-barcoded 5' primer and a J-beta primer mix. TCRdb reprocessed the 5' RACE reads via MiXCR and lists one record per CDR3 protein. The sample gives about 930,000 distinct CDR3 sequences, almost 30% of which show up once; 10% to 13% is in the top ten. This same sample was also part of a study on T cells of mothers and their children.

Sequenced material: blood. These receptors originate from a woman aged 40 to 49 in good health.

This chain joins TRBV7-2 and TRBJ1-1; no firm D call. CDR3 length: 13 residues. Germline CDR1 and CDR2: SGHTA and FQGNSA. V dropped 5 bases and J dropped 1 base, with 8 bases sitting between them. The CDR3 spells CASSITANTEAFF. CDR3 in DNA: TGTGCCAGCAGCATAACAGCGAACACTGAAGCTTTCTTT.

This clonotype showed up just a few times. The chain's CDR3 is CASSLAANRGEKLFF. The CDR3 region has the DNA TGCGCCAGCAGCTTGGCCGCCAATCGGGGAGAAAAACTGTTTTTT. V and J are TRBV5-1 and TRBJ1-4; D unresolved. The germline gives CDR1 SGHRS, CDR2 YFSETQ. The V gene lost 0 bases and the J gene lost 8 bases, with 14 bases spanning the gap. The CDR3 consists of 15 residues.

The chain links TRBV12-3 or TRBV12-4 to TRBJ1-4; 7 bases map to TRBD1. This CDR3 spans 16 amino acids. Trimming took 6 bases from V and 3 from J; bases not matched to a gene: 10. The CDR3 spells CASSPTGPRANEKLFF. CDR3 sequence (DNA): TGTGCCAGCAGCCCGACAGGGCCCAGAGCTAATGAAAAACTGTTTTTT.

This chain connects TRBV5-1 to TRBJ2-1, with a tentative D call TRBD1 (6 bases). CDR3 length: 15 residues. The V and J ends lost 0 bases and 9 bases respectively, with 16 bases between them. Germline CDR1 is SGHRS and CDR2 is YFSETQ. This chain's CDR3 is CASSLAVQGDGEQFF. The CDR3 DNA follows: TGCGCCAGCAGCTTGGCGGTACAGGGAGATGGTGAGCAGTTCTTC.

This clonotype was detected many times. The chain couples TRBV7-9 to TRBJ2-7; TRBD2 aligns across 11 bases. The trim removed 5 bases at V and 3 bases at J, leaving 12 bases unmatched. The CDR3 spans 17 residues. In germline, CDR1 is SEHNR, CDR2 FQNEAQ (reference sequence). The CDR3 DNA sequence: TGTGCCAGCAGCCCCCCCTTAATAGCGGGGGGGGTCTACGAGCAGTACTTC. It encodes CASSPPLIAGGVYEQYF.

A few counts support this clonotype. This sequence joins TRBV27 and TRBJ1-2; a weak D match, TRBD1 (5 bases). The V gene's germline CDR1 is MNHEY and CDR2 SMNVEV (reference sequence). The CDR3 is 16 amino acids. V was shortened by 4 bases and J by 8 bases, with 23 bases between the two germline ends. CDR3 nucleotides: TGTGCCAGCAGTTCACCCCATTTGGGCAGGGCGGGCGGCTACACCTTC. As protein: CASSSPHLGRAGGYTF.

Details on this clonotype: It is likely a read error, because the conserved phenylalanine at the end of the CDR3 is missing. This rearrangement joins TRBV7-6 to TRBJ2-5; 9 bases match TRBD1. This CDR3 spans 16 amino acids. The germline gives CDR1 SGHVS, CDR2 FNYEAQ. J was trimmed by 1 base and V by 5 bases; bases with no gene match: 8. The DNA of the CDR3 is TGTGCCAGCAGCCTAGGGGGACAGGGACGCCAAGAGACCCAGTACTTA. It specifies CASSLGGQGRQETQYL.

This rearrangement joins TRBV2 to TRBJ2-1, with 15 bases aligning to TRBD2. V lost 11 bases to trimming and J lost 0 bases; unmatched junction nucleotides: 5. Looked up from germline, CDR1 is SNHLY and CDR2 is FYNNEI. CDR3 length: 16 residues. CDR3 DNA sequence: TGTGCCGGGACTAGCGGGGGGCCCCCCTCCTACAATGAGCAGTTCTTC. This gives the protein CAGTSGGPPSYNEQFF.

This clonotype was counted at least ten times. The V gene is TRBV11-2, the J gene TRBJ2-7, with D perhaps given as TRBD1 or TRBD2 (7 bases each). Germline V gene data show CDR1 as SGHAT and CDR2 as FQNNGV. V dropped 7 bases and J dropped 2 bases, with 18 bases sitting between them. The CDR3 has 15 amino acids. CDR3 region: CASTSGGAGTYEQYF. The CDR3, as DNA: TGTGCCAGCACCTCAGGGGGGGCAGGAACCTACGAGCAGTACTTC.

This clonotype has a count of ten or more. Written as DNA, the CDR3 is TGCGCCAGCAGCCGATCGGGTGAAAATTCACCCCTCCACTTT. Amino acids: CASSRSGENSPLHF. J is TRBJ1-6 and V is TRBV4-1; D gene unclear. Germline values: CDR1 MGHRA, CDR2 YSYEKL. Trimming removed 4 bases at V and 7 bases at J, with 11 bases between. The CDR3 sequence is 14 residues long.

This clonotype was detected a few times. The junction does not match germline at one end; this may be a read error. This sequence joins TRBV7-2 and TRBJ2-3; TRBD2 agrees at 10 bases. CDR3 length: 15 amino acids. From germline, CDR1 is SGHTA and CDR2 FQGNSA. The CDR3 spells CASSLAGGREDTQYF. CDR3 bases: TGTGCCAGCAGTTTAGCGGGGGGTCGTGAAGATACGCAGTATTTT.

This rearrangement joins TRBV12-3 or TRBV12-4 to TRBJ1-1; the D gene is possibly TRBD1 (5 bases). Trimming removed 6 bases from V and 0 bases from J, with 11 bases in between. The CDR3 totals 14 residues. The CDR3 region is CASREGRMNTEAFF. The CDR3 DNA sequence: TGTGCCAGCAGAGAGGGACGTATGAACACTGAAGCTTTCTTT.

This clonotype was seen many times. The chain has TRBV28 and TRBJ1-2; 9 bases agree with TRBD1. Unmatched junction bases numbered 8, after V lost 6 bases and J lost 0 bases. The CDR3 runs 16 residues. Germline V lookup: CDR1 MDHEN, CDR2 SYDVKM. Here the CDR3 DNA reads TGTGCCAGCAGATCCGGGACAGGGTACGCTAACTATGGCTACACCTTC. Amino acid sequence: CASRSGTGYANYGYTF.

The J gene is TRBJ2-5, the V gene TRBV5-1; D is possibly TRBD1 (5 bases). The CDR3 has 16 residues. The germline V and J ends were trimmed by 0 bases and 4 bases, with 16 bases remaining between them. Germline V gene data show CDR1 as SGHRS and CDR2 as YFSETQ. In DNA, the CDR3 is TGCGCCAGCAGCTTGGGGGGCCAGGCGAGTGGAGAGACCCAGTACTTC. It specifies CASSLGGQASGETQYF.

Many counts were recorded for this clonotype. The chain uses TRBV12-3 or TRBV12-4 and TRBJ2-1; 11 nucleotides agree with TRBD2. Losses at the gene ends were 6 bases for V and 4 bases for J; bases not matched to a gene: 8. The CDR3 is 16 residues long. Here the CDR3 DNA reads TGTGCCAGCAGGGATATAGCGGGGGGGCCGTACAATGAGCAGTTCTTC. Protein product: CASRDIAGGPYNEQFF.

Comment on this clonotype: This could be a read error, since a much larger clone is one nucleotide away. The rearrangement joins TRBV5-1 to TRBJ1-2, with D tentatively TRBD1 (5 bases). Deletions cut 9 bases from V and 4 bases from J, with 19 bases between. Germline CDR1 SGHRS, CDR2 YFSETQ. The CDR3 has 14 amino acids. This CDR3 reads CANRPAGEVYGYTF. Here the CDR3 DNA reads TGCGCCAACAGACCGGCGGGGGAGGTCTATGGCTACACCTTC.

This clonotype was found many times. The rearrangement uses TRBV20-1 and TRBJ1-2; D gene unclear. Germline V lookup: CDR1 DFQATT, CDR2 SNEGSKA (reference sequence). The CDR3 sequence is 11 residues long. The V end lost 7 bases, the J end lost 5 bases, and 11 bases lay between the germline ends. Here the CDR3 reads CSGGNVYGYTF. DNA for the CDR3: TGCAGTGGAGGGAACGTTTATGGCTACACCTTC.

This sequence joins TRBV6-2 or TRBV6-3 and TRBJ2-3; D possibly corresponds to TRBD2 (6 bases). V lost 4 bases to trimming and J lost 8 bases, with 16 bases between them. CDR1 is MNHEY and CDR2 is SVGEGT in the germline V gene. The CDR3 runs 14 residues. DNA of the CDR3: TGTGCCAGCAGTTCCGGGGGTTCGGGGTCTACGCAGTATTTT. Its protein is CASSSGGSGSTQYF.

This clonotype was counted between two and nine times. The gene calls are TRBV28 and TRBJ2-7; D possibly corresponds to TRBD1 (5 bases). The germline V and J ends were trimmed by 6 bases and 6 bases, with 12 bases remaining between them. The CDR3 has 12 residues. Looked up from germline, CDR1 is MDHEN and CDR2 is SYDVKM. CDR3 sequence (DNA): TGTGCCAGCAGCCCGGCAGGGTTCGAGCAGTACTTC. Protein sequence: CASSPAGFEQYF.

This clonotype has at least ten counts. This chain connects TRBV7-3 to TRBJ2-1; 11 bases agree with TRBD2. Per germline, CDR1 SGHTA and CDR2 FQGTGA. The CDR3 sequence is 16 residues long. The V gene end was trimmed by 2 bases and the J gene end by 7 bases; junction bases not matched to a gene: 7. In DNA form, the CDR3 reads TGTGCCAGCAGCTTACTAGCGGGGGGCCATGGGAATGAGCAGTTCTTC. As protein: CASSLLAGGHGNEQFF.

Comments on this clonotype: A read error is possible here, since a much larger clone lies one base away. The chain employs TRBV12-3 or TRBV12-4 and TRBJ2-7, with 9 bases lining up with TRBD1. The CDR3 consists of 14 residues. Germline trimming cut 5 bases from V and 8 bases from J; bases unmatched to any gene: 10. In nucleotides, the CDR3 is TGTGCCAGCAGTCCGACAGGGGGGATCAACAAGCAGTACTTC. This encodes CASSPTGGINKQYF.

This clonotype was seen a few times. The chain couples TRBV27 to TRBJ2-7; D is possibly TRBD1 (6 bases). The V end lost 6 bases, the J end lost 2 bases, and 11 bases lay between the germline ends. The CDR3 covers 13 residues. Germline CDR1 reads MNHEY; CDR2 reads SMNVEV (reference sequence). The CDR3 DNA reads as TGTGCCAGCAGAGTGGCAGGGGCCTACGAGCAGTACTTC. It encodes CASRVAGAYEQYF.

The J gene is TRBJ2-3, the V gene TRBV12-3 or TRBV12-4; TRBD2 aligns across 15 bases. The CDR3 contains 17 residues. J gave up 5 bases and V 10 bases, and 13 bases lay outside the gene matches. CDR3 sequence: CATAGLAGGPRRDTQYF. CDR3 DNA sequence: TGTGCCACCGCGGGACTAGCGGGGGGCCCAAGGAGAGATACGCAGTATTTT.

This rearrangement joins TRBV7-9 to TRBJ2-1, with D unresolved. The CDR3 is 15 residues long. Trimming removed 5 bases from V and 0 bases from J, with 11 bases in between. Germline V gives CDR1 SEHNR, CDR2 FQNEAQ (reference sequence). DNA of the CDR3: TGTGCCAGCAGCCTGACATTTAGCTCCTACAATGAGCAGTTCTTC. Amino acid sequence: CASSLTFSSYNEQFF.

There are many counts of this clonotype. The CDR3 loop reads CASPKRAGKETQYF. CDR3 nucleotide sequence: TGCGCCAGCCCGAAGCGGGCAGGGAAAGAGACCCAGTACTTC. The rearrangement joins TRBV4-3 to TRBJ2-5; D may be TRBD2 (6 bases). The CDR3 sequence is 14 residues long. V shed 8 bases and J shed 3 bases, with 16 bases lying between them. Germline V gene data show CDR1 as LGHNA and CDR2 as YSLEER.

This clonotype was seen at least ten times. The V gene is TRBV7-9, the J gene TRBJ1-2, with D possibly TRBD1 on 5 matching bases. CDR1 SEHNR and CDR2 FQNEAQ come from the germline V gene (reference sequence). The CDR3 has 14 residues. Trimming pared 5 bases from V and 8 bases from J, leaving 18 bases between. This CDR3 is CASSDYGTTQGYTF. In DNA form, the CDR3 reads TGTGCCAGCAGCGATTATGGGACTACCCAGGGCTACACCTTC.

The V and J genes are TRBV20-1 and TRBJ1-2; D gene ambiguous. The CDR3 has 14 residues. Germline values: CDR1 DFQATT, CDR2 SNEGSKA (reference sequence). Trimming took off 5 bases at V and 4 bases at J, with 17 bases between the two ends. The CDR3 sequence: CSASDEDLSYGYTF. The CDR3 nucleotides are TGCAGTGCTTCCGACGAGGACCTAAGCTATGGCTACACCTTC.

The chain links TRBV6-6 to TRBJ1-2; the D gene is possibly TRBD1 (6 bases). The germline gives CDR1 MNHNY, CDR2 SVGAGI (reference sequence). This CDR3 contains 14 residues. Between the trimmed V and J ends, which lost 1 base and 2 bases, there was a span of 8 bases. As DNA, the CDR3 is TGTGCCAGCAGTTACTACAGGGCGAACTATGGCTACACCTTC. This sequence encodes CASSYYRANYGYTF.

This clonotype was picked up one time. This could be a read error, since a much larger clone is one nucleotide away. The CDR3 region has the DNA TGTGCCAGCAGCCCTCAATCGGGGGCCTACAATGAGCAGTACTTC. Translation: CASSPQSGAYNEQYF. The chain uses TRBV7-2 and TRBJ2-7; D may correspond to TRBD1 or TRBD2 (6 bases each). Germline V CDR1 and CDR2: SGHTA, FQGNSA. V was cut by 5 bases and J by 7 bases, with 21 bases left in between. This CDR3 has 15 residues.

This clonotype was recorded many times. This chain's CDR3 is CASSLRQGGNEQFF. The DNA of the CDR3 is TGTGCCAGCAGTTTAAGGCAGGGGGGGAATGAGCAGTTCTTC. This rearrangement joins TRBV12-3 or TRBV12-4 to TRBJ2-1, with D perhaps given as TRBD1 or TRBD2 (7 bases each). The CDR3 sequence is 14 residues long. V lost 2 bases to trimming and J lost 7 bases, with 12 bases between them.

CDR3 residues: CASSFWGQKDYGYTF. DNA of the CDR3: TGTGCCAGCAGCTTCTGGGGACAAAAAGACTATGGCTACACCTTC. V is TRBV5-6 and J is TRBJ1-2; a possible D gene is TRBD1 (6 bases). The CDR3 is 15 residues long. Germline CDR1 is SGHDT and CDR2 is YYEEEE. V lost 2 bases and J lost 3, with 14 bases in between.

This clonotype was recorded a few times. J is TRBJ1-1 and V is TRBV6-2 or TRBV6-3, with no clear D. Germline-derived CDR1 and CDR2 are MNHEY and SVGEGT. The V end lost 0 bases, the J end lost 5 bases, and 7 bases lay between the germline ends. The CDR3 has 13 residues. CDR3 sequence reads: CASSYSEQTEAFF. The DNA for the CDR3 is TGTGCCAGCAGTTACTCCGAACAGACTGAAGCTTTCTTT.